Sequencing of this TCR beta chain was carried out in a study of beta chain features in type 1 diabetes (dated by TCRdb to 2016 to 2019). With respect to the entire study: No differences in mean age, gender distribution, total cell number or subset yield were found between patients and healthy donors. A total of roughly 100 million sorted cells were examined across all samples, and the number of cells per subset was strongly correlated with RNA yield. The study compared TCRB repertoires of sorted circulating CD4+ T cell subsets between recently diagnosed type 1 diabetes patients and matched healthy donors. Whereas all 28 donors provided naive and central memory subsets, regulatory and stem cell-like memory subsets were isolated from just 8 patients and roughly eight healthy donors.

Study-wide findings and limitations: A moderate but significant shortening of TCRB CDR3 length was observed in type 1 diabetes patients in all four CD4+ subsets. Only small numbers of individuals were included in the HLA sub-analyses, which left unresolved whether HLA type had any influence on TCRB rearrangement. PCR may preferentially amplify shorter templates, but because patient and control samples were amplified and corrected together, any resulting skew would affect both groups equally. The naive, central memory and regulatory TCRB repertoires appeared to resemble one another more closely among patients than among healthy donors. Because cDNA was sequenced instead of genomic DNA, activated cells with high expression could be over-represented, although the groups did not differ in activation or CD3 levels. Fewer insertions and more nucleotide deletions at VDJ recombination sites were observed in patients with type 1 diabetes, implying thymic rearrangement abnormalities.

As concerns this clone: Its recognized antigen is unknown. Base qualities are missing; no much larger clone stands one base away.

A single peripheral blood draw of around 0.11 L on average was collected from each donor into heparinised tubes. A BD FACSAria II was used to sort naive, central memory, regulatory and stem cell-like memory CD4+ T cells with a panel that included CD45RO, CCR7, CD25, CD127, CD95 and CD27. A purity above 95% was achieved for all sorted populations. PBMCs were separated immediately by Lymphoprep density gradient centrifugation and were stained directly, without being cultured. So that batch effects would be minimized, each experiment stained and sorted samples in pairs, pairing one healthy donor with one patient. The entire amount of isolated RNA was reverse transcribed using the High Capacity cDNA Reverse Transcription Kit, so the sequenced TCRB transcripts were expressed ones. Deep immunoSEQ sequencing was applied to naive, central memory and regulatory T cell samples, giving an average of roughly 3.5 million total reads per sample. Sorted cells were lysed in RLT buffer and RNA was extracted with DNase-treated RNeasy Micro or Mini kits, depending on cell number. To prevent cross-contamination, each cell subset was processed individually, whereas patient and healthy donor samples were processed jointly. The immunoSEQ multiplex PCR was used to amplify TCRB sequences from cDNA, generating 87-bp fragments that spanned the CDR3 region. Amplicons were sequenced on the Illumina HiSeq platform. As for the original processing: PCR bias was computationally corrected using synthetic template baselines, reads within Hamming distance 2 were collapsed, and singletons that could not be merged were discarded. Reads were aligned to IMGT to assign V, D and J genes, CDR3 length, and insertions or deletions at six rearrangement sites. Clonotype counts were normalized to sorted cell number within each subset before computing true diversity and Gini coefficients with the tcR R package. The overlap coefficient, calculated on TCRB nucleotide sequences, was used to measure repertoire sharing. Out-of-frame TCRB sequences from naive cells were analyzed to stand in for the pre-selection repertoire. Held by TCRdb, this immuneACCESS table contains in-frame sequences only and omits some clones. Under half of the omission traces to an unresolved V gene where checked; the cause of the rest is unknown. The V and J calls and clone size were taken over from that table, and D and trimming were inferred from the DNA. Recorded for this sample are about 660,000 clones; over 11% of them occurred a single time. The ten largest clones represent 0.035% to 0.045% of the sample.

The sequenced sample consisted of naive CD4+ T cells from blood. In the paper's terms, the cell subset or site label means: true naive CD4+ T cells. The origin of this receptor is a man in his late teens or twenties with type 1 diabetes.

The DNA is as follows: TGTGCCAGCAGCGTATCCGCCTATAAAGGGGAAGAGACCCAGTACTTC. Translated, this is CASSVSAYKGEETQYF. The rearranged chain carries TRBV9 and TRBJ2-5, with TRBD1 perhaps the D gene, on 5 matching bases. V was cut back by 1 base and J by 3 bases, leaving a gap of 16 bases between them. The CDR3 has 16 amino acids, counting the end cysteine and phenylalanine. Solely the CDR3 DNA is kept, with 48 bases framed from the first base. The germline V gene encodes CDR1 SGDLS and CDR2 YYNGEE.